Detailed here is one T cell receptor (beta chain). Antigen: not known. These data are taken from a study of cytomegalovirus exposure and HLA in healthy donors. Study observations and caveats: Most TCR sequences proved rare, with some public TCRs found in many donors. The authors later found most CMV-associated TCR beta chains appeared HLA-restricted.

This CDR3 comprises 15 residues. V shed 4 bases and J shed 0 bases, with 10 bases lying between them. The V gene's germline CDR1 is SGDLS and CDR2 YYNGEE. Primers: 60 Vbeta forward and 13 Jbeta reverse. Clones were read by immunoSEQ multiplex PCR, and TCRdb kept only the in-frame ones, dropping some. The sample gives fewer than 120,000 clones, over 65% of which show up once; around an eighth is in the top ten. The sample taken for sequencing was PBMCs. This rearrangement joins TRBV9 to TRBJ1-4; D is uncertain. This clonotype was sampled from a man younger than 40 in good health and CMV-seropositive. CDR3 DNA sequence: TGTGCCAGCAGCCGGCCGGGAACAACTAATGAAAAACTGTTTTTT. Its translation is CASSRPGTTNEKLFF. Complete variable domain (other parts from reference TRBV9 and TRBJ1-4): DSGVTQTPKHLITATGQRVTLRCSPRSGDLSVYWYQQSLDQGLQFLIQYYNGEERAKGNILERFSAQQFPDLHSELNLSSLELGDSALYFCASSRPGTTNEKLFFGSGTQLSVL.